Presented here are 12 T cell receptor beta chains from one specimen sequenced in a study of PD-1 blockade in classical Hodgkin lymphoma. Described time point: cycle 4 day 1 (C4D1), after 5 to 7 weeks of nivolumab. With no exception, relapse followed autologous stem cell transplantation in all patients, and brentuximab vedotin exposure varied. Only in-frame clones appear in the TCRdb table, and some are missing; sequencing was by immunoSEQ multiplex PCR. Of roughly 100,000 clones listed, about three quarters were seen once; the top ten hold roughly 10%. Material: peripheral blood mononuclear cells (PBMCs), obtained before the fourth cycle of nivolumab. Source of these receptors: a human donor with classical Hodgkin lymphoma.

The chain combines TRBV25-1 with TRBJ2-2, with a tentative D call TRBD2 (5 bases). The ends were cut back, 3 bases at V and 4 bases at J, with 6 bases in the middle. Germline V gives CDR1 MGHDK, CDR2 SYGVNS. The CDR3 extends over 13 amino acids. For the CDR3, the DNA is TGTGCCAGCAGTGATCGGGGCACCGGGGAGCTGTTTTTT. Its translation is CASSDRGTGELFF.

This clone was observed a single time. This specimen includes other DNA sequences encoding the same CDR3. The rearrangement links TRBV7-2 to TRBJ2-5, with a tentative D call TRBD1 (5 bases). The germline V gene encodes CDR1 SGHTA and CDR2 FQGNSA. With 0 bases removed from V and 2 bases from J, the gap between germline ends came to 10 bases. This CDR3 has 15 residues. In DNA form, the CDR3 reads TGTGCCAGCAGCTTAGCCGGCACAGGACAAGAGACCCAGTACTTC. This encodes CASSLAGTGQETQYF.

V gene TRBV6-6 combines with J gene TRBJ1-1; 7 bases fit TRBD1. J gave up 0 bases and V 5 bases, and 6 bases lay outside the gene matches. Germline lookup yields CDR1 MNHNY and CDR2 SVGAGI (reference sequence). The CDR3 sequence is 15 residues long. The CDR3 loop is CASSLLQGMNTEAFF. CDR3 bases: TGTGCCAGCAGTCTCCTACAGGGGATGAACACTGAAGCTTTCTTT.

CDR3 region: CASSEEGGGGYTF. The CDR3 region has the DNA TGTGCCAGCAGTGAGGAGGGGGGCGGTGGCTACACCTTC. The rearrangement uses TRBV28 and TRBJ1-2, with D possibly TRBD1 on 6 matching bases. CDR3 length: 13 residues. Trimming shortened V by 5 bases and J by 7 bases, and 14 bases separated the two germline ends. The germline V gene encodes CDR1 MDHEN and CDR2 SYDVKM.

J is TRBJ2-3 and V is TRBV25-1, with D hard to call. CDR1 and CDR2 (germline): MGHDK, SYGVNS. V lost 2 bases, J lost 2 bases, and 11 bases lay in between. The CDR3 runs 15 residues. The CDR3 DNA is TGTGCCAGCAGTGAACCCCGCGGTTTCACAGATACGCAGTATTTT. Residues: CASSEPRGFTDTQYF.

The chain carries TRBV6-5 and TRBJ2-7; D not resolved. Germline CDR1 MNHEY, CDR2 SVGAGI. The CDR3 spans 12 residues. Between the trimmed V and J ends, which lost 6 bases and 0 bases, there was a span of 6 bases. The CDR3 sequence is CASRSSSYEQYF. In DNA form, the CDR3 reads TGTGCCAGCAGGTCGAGCTCCTACGAGCAGTACTTC.

V usage is TRBV15 and J usage is TRBJ2-3, with 7 nucleotides matching TRBD2. Germline V lookup: CDR1 LNHNV, CDR2 YYDKDF (reference sequence). The CDR3 contains 15 residues. Losses at the gene ends were 1 base for V and 3 bases for J; bases not matched to a gene: 4. The DNA of the CDR3 is TGTGCCACCAGCAGAGCGCGGGAGCCAACAGATACGCAGTATTTT. Its translation: CATSRAREPTDTQYF.

The rearrangement links TRBV7-6 to TRBJ2-1; 9 nucleotides align to TRBD2. The CDR3 sequence is 18 residues long. The germline V gene has CDR1 SGHVS and CDR2 FNYEAQ. The junction had 8 bases not matched to a gene; V was cut back by 2 bases and J by 0 bases. The CDR3: CASSLSIGGGGSYNEQFF. CDR3 nucleotide sequence: TGTGCCAGCAGCTTAAGCATCGGCGGGGGGGGCTCCTACAATGAGCAGTTCTTC.

This clone rates as medium-sized. This chain links TRBV27 with TRBJ2-7; the match to TRBD1 covers 10 bases. The CDR3 totals 15 residues. Per the germline V gene, CDR1 is MNHEY and CDR2 is SMNVEV (reference sequence). V was clipped by 4 bases and J by 4 bases; unmatched bases: 7. CDR3 sequence reads: CASSWGQGMKYEQYF. For the CDR3, the DNA is TGTGCCAGCAGTTGGGGACAGGGGATGAAGTACGAGCAGTACTTC.

This clone was seen once. V usage is TRBV5-4 and J usage is TRBJ2-4, with D maybe TRBD1 (6 bases). Germline V gene lookup returns CDR1 SGHNT and CDR2 YYREEE (reference sequence). The CDR3 has 16 amino acids. Trimming removed 0 bases from V and 3 bases from J, with 13 bases in between. Here the CDR3 reads CASSLGQGLGKNIQYF. CDR3 DNA sequence: TGTGCCAGCAGCTTGGGGCAGGGGTTGGGCAAAAACATTCAGTACTTC.

V is TRBV28 and J is TRBJ1-2; D is unresolved. The V gene's germline CDR1 is MDHEN and CDR2 SYDVKM. V was cut by 7 bases and J by 1 base, with 13 bases left in between. The CDR3 has 14 residues. For the CDR3, the DNA is TGTGCCAGCACCGCCCAGGTGTTTAACTATGGCTACACCTTC. It codes for CASTAQVFNYGYTF.

This clone was seen a handful of times. The chain combines TRBV6-6 with TRBJ1-2; D is ambiguous. The CDR3 runs to 15 residues. CDR1 is MNHNY, CDR2 SVGAGI, per germline (reference sequence). V was shortened by 0 bases and J by 4 bases, with 12 bases between the two germline ends. The CDR3, as DNA: TGTGCCAGCAGTTACTCGCCGGGGAACTTCTATGGCTACACCTTC. This codes for CASSYSPGNFYGYTF.